The clone carrying this T cell receptor beta chain was seen repeatedly, ten times or more. The sample belongs to a study of CD8 T cells in ankylosing spondylitis. In germline, CDR1 is LNHDA, CDR2 SQIVND (reference sequence). The CDR3 is 12 amino acids. Trimming cost V 7 bases and J 3 bases, with 7 bases left between them. MiXCR, run by TCRdb on the 5' RACE reads, gives a single entry per CDR3 protein. This table has roughly 150,000 distinct CDR3 sequences, about 6.7% appearing once. The specimen sequenced was blood, either unsorted or a sorted T cell fraction (not recorded which). The V call is TRBV19, the J call TRBJ2-1; D gene unclear. This TCR derives from a female donor with ankylosing spondylitis or in good health (not recorded which). CDR3: CASTDYYNEQFF. The CDR3 DNA is TGTGCCAGTACGGATTACTACAATGAGCAGTTCTTC.